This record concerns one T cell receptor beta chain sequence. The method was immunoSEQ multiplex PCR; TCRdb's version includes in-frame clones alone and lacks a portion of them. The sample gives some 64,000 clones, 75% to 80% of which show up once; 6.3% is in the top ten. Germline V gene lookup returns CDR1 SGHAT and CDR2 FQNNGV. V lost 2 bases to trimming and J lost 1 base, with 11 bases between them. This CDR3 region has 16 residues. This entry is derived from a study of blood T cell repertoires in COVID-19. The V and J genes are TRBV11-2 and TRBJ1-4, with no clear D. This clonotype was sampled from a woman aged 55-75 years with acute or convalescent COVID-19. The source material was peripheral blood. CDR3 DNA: TGTGCCAGCAGCTTAAGGAATTACAGAACTAATGAAAAACTGTTTTTT. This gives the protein CASSLRNYRTNEKLFF.